This T cell receptor beta chain was identified during a study of blood T cell repertoires in COVID-19. On the study more broadly: The cDNA or gDNA used as material had been derived from T cells, B-cell-depleted T cells, or PBMCs.

From germline, CDR1 is SGHDT and CDR2 YYEEEE. With 7 bases removed from V and 4 bases from J, the gap between germline ends came to 12 bases. This CDR3 region has 13 residues. Authors' analysis steps: Cell counts per sample came from amplifying reference gene primers. Profiling relied on immunoSEQ multiplex PCR, and the TCRdb table lists in-frame clones only, not all of them. V, J and clone size were drawn from that table, and D and trimming were deduced from the DNA. The data hold about 230,000 clones, with 89% observed a single time. The rearrangement joins TRBV5-6 to TRBJ1-3; the D gene is possibly TRBD1 (6 bases). This receptor was taken from a young woman with acute COVID-19. The specimen sequenced was PBMCs or T cells enriched from blood (not recorded which). CDR3 sequence: CASGAGAGNTIYF. CDR3 sequence (DNA): TGTGCCAGCGGTGCAGGGGCCGGAAACACCATATATTTT.